These T cell receptor beta chains were read from a single sample in a study of post-analysis software for immune sequencing data. TCRdb re-called the PCR reads through MiXCR, storing one row per CDR3 protein. The sample has hundreds of thousands of distinct CDR3 sequences, roughly 27% seen once. Sequenced sample: blood. These receptors were taken from a girl aged 5-17 years with multiple sclerosis. CDR3s include the opening cysteine and the closing phenylalanine or tryptophan. D genes are given only for firm matches. Not every row has a clone size; where given, it reads once, few, many or a size class.

J: TRBJ2-5; V: TRBV9; D: NA; size: NA; CDR3: CASSVGVREEETQYF; DNA: TGTGCCAGCAGCGTAGGGGTAAGGGAAGAAGAGACCCAGTACTTC
J: TRBJ2-5; V: TRBV28; D: TRBD2; size: NA; CDR3: CASTDVGSGREETQYF; DNA: TGTGCCAGCACCGACGTGGGTAGCGGGAGGGAAGAGACCCAGTACTTC
J: TRBJ2-4; V: TRBV6-6; D: NA; size: NA; CDR3: CASSHSDIQYF; DNA: TGTGCCAGCAGTCACTCGGACATTCAGTACTTC
J: TRBJ2-1; V: TRBV7-2; D: NA; size: NA; CDR3: CASSLVRNSYNEQFF; DNA: TGTGCCAGCAGCTTAGTTAGAAACTCCTACAATGAGCAGTTCTTC
J: TRBJ2-3; V: TRBV10-3; D: NA; size: few; CDR3: CAIRVTDTQYF; DNA: TGTGCCATTCGGGTCACAGATACGCAGTATTTT
J: TRBJ2-5; V: TRBV28; D: TRBD2; size: few; CDR3: CASSSRLAAGETQYF; DNA: TGTGCCAGCAGTTCCAGACTAGCGGCGGGAGAGACCCAGTACTTC
J: TRBJ2-5; V: TRBV5-1; D: NA; size: few; CDR3: CASSQAQETQYF; DNA: TGCGCCAGCAGCCAGGCCCAAGAGACCCAGTACTTC
J: TRBJ2-1; V: TRBV20-1; D: NA; size: NA; CDR3: CSARDSVLGGLDEQFF; DNA: TGCAGTGCTAGAGATTCGGTGTTGGGAGGCCTGGATGAGCAGTTCTTC
J: TRBJ2-1; V: TRBV20-1; D: TRBD2; size: once; CDR3: CNARDTGGLGSHEQFF; DNA: TGCAATGCTAGAGATACCGGGGGACTAGGTTCGCATGAGCAGTTCTTC
J: TRBJ1-2; V: TRBV3-1; D: NA; size: NA; CDR3: CASSQEAPGTGYTF; DNA: TGTGCCAGCAGCCAAGAGGCTCCCGGGACTGGCTACACCTTC
J: TRBJ2-7; V: TRBV20-1; D: NA; size: NA; CDR3: CSASYSAETNYEQYF; DNA: TGCAGTGCTAGTTATTCCGCGGAAACGAACTACGAGCAGTACTTC
J: TRBJ1-2; V: TRBV28; D: NA; size: few; CDR3: CASSFSRSYGYTF; DNA: TGTGCCAGCAGTTTCTCACGGAGCTATGGCTACACCTTC
J: TRBJ2-7; V: TRBV5-1; D: TRBD1; size: few; CDR3: CASSRGQGPYEQYF; DNA: TGTGCCAGCAGTCGGGGACAGGGGCCGTACGAGCAGTACTTC
J: TRBJ2-2; V: TRBV29-1; D: NA; size: NA; CDR3: CSVIPNGQLHTGELFF; DNA: TGCAGCGTTATCCCCAACGGACAGCTTCACACCGGGGAGCTGTTTTTT
J: TRBJ2-7; V: TRBV6-5; D: NA; size: few; CDR3: CASSRRRGSEQYF; DNA: TGTGCCAGCAGTCGAAGGAGGGGTTCCGAGCAGTACTTC
J: TRBJ1-5; V: TRBV7-2; D: TRBD1; size: few; CDR3: CASSKQGGRNQPQHF; DNA: TGTGCCAGCAGCAAACAGGGGGGTCGCAATCAACCCCAGCATTTT
J: TRBJ2-1; V: TRBV4-3; D: TRBD2; size: NA; CDR3: CASSQRPGLAQFF; DNA: TGCGCCAGCAGCCAACGACCGGGACTAGCGCAGTTCTTC
J: TRBJ2-4; V: TRBV7-9; D: NA; size: few; CDR3: CASSFFPAKNIQYF; DNA: TGTGCCAGCAGCTTCTTCCCCGCCAAAAACATTCAGTACTTC
J: TRBJ2-7; V: TRBV10-3; D: TRBD1; size: NA; CDR3: CAIGEGGTGAYEQYF; DNA: TGTGCCATCGGGGAAGGTGGGACAGGGGCATACGAGCAGTACTTC
J: TRBJ2-2; V: TRBV9; D: NA; size: NA; CDR3: CASSTRHLNTGELFF; DNA: TGTGCCAGCAGCACAAGACACCTGAACACCGGGGAGCTGTTTTTT
J: TRBJ2-7; V: TRBV20-1; D: TRBD2; size: NA; CDR3: CSARLLWVAGAEQYF; DNA: TGCAGTGCTAGACTCCTGTGGGTAGCGGGAGCCGAGCAGTACTTC
J: TRBJ1-4; V: TRBV7-9; D: NA; size: NA; CDR3: CASSPGWGNGNEKLFF; DNA: TGTGCCAGCAGCCCCGGATGGGGGAATGGTAATGAAAAACTGTTTTTT
J: TRBJ2-7; V: TRBV6-2/TRBV6-3; D: TRBD2; size: NA; CDR3: CASGTGTSGIYEQYF; DNA: TGTGCCAGCGGAACCGGGACTAGCGGGATTTACGAGCAGTACTTC
J: TRBJ2-4; V: TRBV6-6; D: TRBD1; size: NA; CDR3: CAGRGLEAMAKNIQYF; DNA: TGTGCCGGCAGGGGGTTGGAGGCGATGGCCAAAAACATTCAGTACTTC
J: TRBJ2-1; V: TRBV5-1; D: NA; size: few; CDR3: CASSLEVNEQFF; DNA: TGCGCCAGCAGCTTGGAAGTCAATGAGCAGTTCTTC
J: TRBJ1-5; V: TRBV7-2; D: NA; size: NA; CDR3: CASSLLDRNFRSNQPQHF; DNA: TGTGCCAGCAGCTTATTAGACAGGAACTTCAGGAGCAATCAGCCCCAGCATTTT
J: TRBJ2-5; V: TRBV6-5; D: NA; size: many; CDR3: CASSPPPGRALQETQYF; DNA: TGTGCCAGCAGCCCACCCCCAGGAAGGGCTCTCCAAGAGACCCAGTACTTC
J: TRBJ1-1; V: TRBV4-1; D: NA; size: NA; CDR3: CASSPLGGIGGTEAFF; DNA: TGCGCCAGCAGCCCCCTGGGGGGCATAGGGGGGACTGAAGCTTTCTTT
J: TRBJ1-1; V: TRBV7-6; D: NA; size: NA; CDR3: CASSLLSFETEAFF; DNA: TGTGCCAGCAGCTTACTTAGTTTCGAGACTGAAGCTTTCTTT
J: TRBJ1-5; V: TRBV20-1; D: TRBD1; size: NA; CDR3: CSARGGTGGAGSPQHF; DNA: TGCAGTGCTAGAGGCGGGACAGGGGGCGCCGGATCGCCCCAGCATTTT
J: TRBJ2-3; V: TRBV20-1; D: NA; size: few; CDR3: CSATGATGDTQYF; DNA: TGCAGTGCTACCGGGGCCACAGGAGATACGCAGTATTTT
J: TRBJ2-6; V: TRBV5-1; D: NA; size: many; CDR3: CASSLEGSDGANVLTF; DNA: TGCGCCAGCAGCTTGGAAGGAAGTGACGGGGCCAACGTCCTGACTTTC
J: TRBJ2-1; V: TRBV7-2; D: NA; size: NA; CDR3: CASSLRHGAVYNEQFF; DNA: TGTGCCAGCAGCCTTCGCCACGGGGCGGTATACAATGAGCAGTTCTTC
J: TRBJ2-7; V: TRBV5-1; D: TRBD2; size: NA; CDR3: CASNGGAREIQYF; DNA: TGCGCCAGCAACGGGGGGGCCAGAGAGATCCAGTACTTC
J: TRBJ2-7; V: TRBV29-1; D: NA; size: NA; CDR3: CSVQDRLSSYEQYF; DNA: TGCAGCGTTCAAGACAGATTAAGCTCCTACGAGCAGTACTTC
J: TRBJ2-5; V: TRBV29-1; D: TRBD1; size: few; CDR3: CSVSWDRGETQYF; DNA: TGCAGCGTTTCCTGGGACAGGGGGGAGACCCAGTACTTC
J: TRBJ2-3; V: TRBV20-1; D: TRBD2; size: few; CDR3: CSASPLAGGITDTQYF; DNA: TGCAGTGCTAGCCCCCTAGCGGGAGGGATCACAGATACGCAGTATTTT
J: TRBJ2-4; V: TRBV27; D: NA; size: few; CDR3: CASSRWNRDSDIQYF; DNA: TGTGCCAGCAGCCGATGGAACAGGGATAGCGACATTCAGTACTTC